What follows are 5 T cell receptor beta chains derived from one specimen sequenced in a study of T cell responses to AZD1222 COVID-19 vaccine. Data came from immunoSEQ multiplex PCR; TCRdb stores just in-frame clones and leaves some out. The sample consists of some 71,000 clones, less than 90% of them appearing once. This material consisted of peripheral blood, taken on day 0 of AZD1222 vaccination. The receptor set was obtained from an adult in good health.

V and J are TRBV5-1 and TRBJ1-5, with D perhaps matching TRBD1 (6 bases). Trimming stripped 4 bases from V and 6 bases from J, with 11 bases between. Germline CDR1 SGHRS, CDR2 YFSETQ. The CDR3 length is 13 residues. In DNA, the CDR3 is TGCGCCAGCAGCGGGGGAGGGGGTCAGCCCCAGCATTTT. It specifies CASSGGGGQPQHF.

The V gene is TRBV7-2, the J gene TRBJ1-4; possible D gene TRBD1, 5 bases. Germline values: CDR1 SGHTA, CDR2 FQGNSA. This CDR3 contains 13 residues. Trimming cost V 0 bases and J 6 bases, with 5 bases left between them. Here the CDR3 reads CASSLARDEKLFF. The CDR3 bases are TGTGCCAGCAGCTTAGCCAGGGATGAAAAACTGTTTTTT.

The V and J genes are TRBV4-2 and TRBJ2-7; 7 nucleotides align to TRBD2. The CDR3 covers 14 residues. J was trimmed by 2 bases and V by 6 bases; bases with no gene match: 7. CDR1 and CDR2 (germline): LGHNA, YNFKEQ. CDR3: CASRPGGGTYEQYF. For the CDR3, the DNA is TGTGCCAGCAGACCAGGCGGGGGAACCTACGAGCAGTACTTC.

The chain joins TRBV6-1 to TRBJ1-6; D uncertain. Trimming removed 2 bases from V and 7 bases from J, with 18 bases in between. The germline gives CDR1 MNHNS, CDR2 SASEGT. This CDR3 contains 17 residues. CDR3 residues: CASSESYRTLSNSPLHF. Here the CDR3 DNA reads TGTGCCAGCAGTGAAAGTTATAGGACTCTCTCAAATTCACCCCTCCACTTT.

The chain carries TRBV11-2 and TRBJ2-1; 10 bases are a match to TRBD2. Unmatched junction bases numbered 11, after V lost 3 bases and J lost 3 bases. The CDR3 sequence is 18 residues long. Germline V CDR1 and CDR2: SGHAT, FQNNGV. The CDR3 sequence: CASSFIASSGGLYNEQFF. The CDR3 DNA sequence: TGTGCCAGCAGCTTCATCGCGTCTAGCGGGGGACTCTACAATGAGCAGTTCTTC.